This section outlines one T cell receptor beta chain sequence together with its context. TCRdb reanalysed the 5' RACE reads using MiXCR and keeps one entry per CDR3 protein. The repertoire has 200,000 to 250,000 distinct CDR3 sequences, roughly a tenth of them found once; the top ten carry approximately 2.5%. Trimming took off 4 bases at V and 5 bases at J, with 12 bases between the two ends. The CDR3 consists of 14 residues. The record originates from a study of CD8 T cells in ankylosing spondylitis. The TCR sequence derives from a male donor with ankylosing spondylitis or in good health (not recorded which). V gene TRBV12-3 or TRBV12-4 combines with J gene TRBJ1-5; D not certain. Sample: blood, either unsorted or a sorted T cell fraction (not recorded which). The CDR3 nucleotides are TGTGCCAGCAGTTATCCTCTAAATGATCAGCCCCAGCATTTT. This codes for CASSYPLNDQPQHF.